These 22 T cell receptor beta chains were sequenced from one sample in a study of cytomegalovirus exposure and HLA in healthy donors. Assay: immunoSEQ multiplex PCR; the TCRdb copy retains only in-frame clones and omits some. The sample yields 350,000 or so clones, 80% to 90% seen once. Sequencing was carried out using PBMCs. These receptors came from a woman between 18 and 29 years old in good health and CMV-seronegative.

V usage is TRBV5-1 and J usage is TRBJ1-1; D remains unclear. The germline V and J ends were trimmed by 0 bases and 3 bases, with 6 bases remaining between them. Germline V gene sequence: CDR1 SGHRS, CDR2 YFSETQ. This CDR3 spans 13 amino acids. The CDR3 sequence: CASSLDSYTEAFF. CDR3 DNA sequence: TGCGCCAGCAGCTTGGACAGCTACACTGAAGCTTTCTTT. Variable domain in full (rest from reference TRBV5-1 and TRBJ1-1): KAGVTQTPRYLIKTRGQQVTLSCSPISGHRSVSWYQQTPGQGLQFLFEYFSETQRNKGNFPGRFSGRQFSNSRSEMNVSTLELGDSALYLCASSLDSYTEAFFGQGTRLTVV.

V usage is TRBV11-1 and J usage is TRBJ2-7, with 11 bases matching TRBD2. CDR1 is SGHAT and CDR2 is FQDESV in the germline V gene (reference sequence). There are 19 residues in the CDR3. J lost 2 bases, V lost 1 base, and 13 bases had no gene match. The CDR3 here is CASSLVSTSGILTTYEQYF. The DNA for the CDR3 is TGTGCCAGCAGCTTAGTGTCGACTAGCGGGATTCTTACCACCTACGAGCAGTACTTC. Variable domain in full (rest from reference TRBV11-1 and TRBJ2-7): EAEVAQSPRYKITEKSQAVAFWCDPISGHATLYWYRQILGQGPELLVQFQDESVVDDSQLPKDRFSAERLKGVDSTLKIQPAELGDSAMYLCASSLVSTSGILTTYEQYFGPGTRLTVT.

This clone was seen once. The rearrangement links TRBV11-2 to TRBJ2-7; 7 bases line up with TRBD2. The CDR3 is 14 residues long. Germline values: CDR1 SGHAT, CDR2 FQNNGV. The ends lost 3 bases at V and 5 bases at J; junction bases unmatched: 7. The CDR3 is CASSLGGNRNEQYF. CDR3 nucleotide sequence: TGTGCCAGCAGCTTGGGGGGGAACAGGAACGAGCAGTACTTC.

The genes are TRBV5-1 and TRBJ2-6; 8 nucleotides agree with TRBD1. J was trimmed by 4 bases and V by 0 bases; bases with no gene match: 6. The germline V gene encodes CDR1 SGHRS and CDR2 YFSETQ. The CDR3 has 17 residues. CDR3 sequence reads: CASSLVATGAGANVLTF. Written as DNA, the CDR3 is TGCGCCAGCAGCTTGGTCGCGACAGGGGCAGGGGCCAACGTCCTGACTTTC.

This rearrangement joins TRBV6-1 to TRBJ2-5, with 12 bases aligning to TRBD2. CDR1 is MNHNS and CDR2 is SASEGT in the germline V gene. V trimming: 1 base; J trimming: 2 bases; junction bases outside the gene matches: 5. The CDR3 runs to 17 residues. CDR3 protein: CASSEGGLAGSQETQYF. The CDR3 DNA sequence: TGTGCCAGCAGTGAAGGGGGACTAGCGGGCTCACAAGAGACCCAGTACTTC.

This clone was observed a few times. V gene TRBV7-9 combines with J gene TRBJ1-2; 9 nucleotides align to TRBD1. CDR3 size: 15 residues. Trimming cost V 4 bases and J 4 bases; bases outside gene matches: 7. Germline CDR1 SEHNR, CDR2 FQNEAQ (reference sequence). This chain's CDR3 is CASSWGDREIYGYTF. The DNA for the CDR3 is TGTGCCAGCAGCTGGGGGGACAGGGAGATCTATGGCTACACCTTC. Combining the CDR3 with reference TRBV7-9 and TRBJ1-2 gives the whole variable domain DTGVSQNPRHKITKRGQNVTFRCDPISEHNRLYWYRQTLGQGPEFLTYFQNEAQLEKSRLLSDRFSAERPKGSFSTLEIQRTEQGDSAMYLCASSWGDREIYGYTFGSGTRLTVV.

The chain is built from TRBV27 and TRBJ2-2; D uncertain. The germline V gene encodes CDR1 MNHEY and CDR2 SMNVEV (reference sequence). The V gene lost 5 bases and the J gene lost 1 base, with 2 bases spanning the gap. The CDR3 runs 12 residues. Here the CDR3 DNA reads TGTGCCAGCAGTCGGAACACCGGGGAGCTGTTTTTT. Residues: CASSRNTGELFF.

V and J are TRBV29-1 and TRBJ2-1; 14 bases map to TRBD2. Germline assignment: CDR1 SQVTM and CDR2 ANQGSEA. The V segment lost 4 bases and the J segment 1 base; nucleotides outside the gene matches: 9. This CDR3 has 18 residues. The CDR3 DNA reads TGCAGCGTTGGAGGACTAGCGGGAGGCTTTGGGTCCTACAATGAGCAGTTCTTC. Amino acid sequence: CSVGGLAGGFGSYNEQFF.

The V gene is TRBV9, the J gene TRBJ2-5; 11 bases are shared with TRBD2. Germline V gene lookup returns CDR1 SGDLS and CDR2 YYNGEE. CDR3 size: 15 residues. The trim removed 4 bases at V and 5 bases at J, leaving 7 bases unmatched. Written as DNA, the CDR3 is TGTGCCAGCAGCTTAACTAGCGGGAGCTGGGAGACCCAGTACTTC. It is translated as CASSLTSGSWETQYF.

As to this clone: Other DNA sequences in this sample translate to the same CDR3. The V and J genes are TRBV6-1 and TRBJ2-7; unclear D gene. The CDR3 length is 12 residues. The V end lost 3 bases, the J end lost 3 bases, and 6 bases lay between the germline ends. From germline, CDR1 is MNHNS and CDR2 SASEGT. CDR3 DNA: TGTGCCAGCAGTGAGTACGGCTACGAGCAGTACTTC. Amino acids: CASSEYGYEQYF.

This sequence joins TRBV5-1 and TRBJ1-5; weak D call: TRBD1 (5 bases). The CDR3 runs to 13 residues. Germline assignment: CDR1 SGHRS and CDR2 YFSETQ. V was trimmed by 4 bases and J by 9 bases, leaving 14 bases between them. This chain's CDR3 is CASSAMDGGPQHF. The CDR3 region has the DNA TGCGCCAGCAGCGCGATGGACGGGGGGCCCCAGCATTTT.

J is TRBJ2-5 and V is TRBV27, with TRBD1 matching over 10 bases. The germline gives CDR1 MNHEY, CDR2 SMNVEV (reference sequence). CDR3 length: 15 residues. J lost 5 bases, V lost 5 bases, and 8 bases had no gene match. The CDR3 loop is CASSPPTGGAETQYF. The DNA for the CDR3 is TGTGCCAGCAGTCCCCCGACAGGGGGCGCCGAGACCCAGTACTTC.

This clone was detected only a few times. The chain joins TRBV15 to TRBJ1-5; D unclear. The V gene's germline CDR1 is LNHNV and CDR2 YYDKDF (reference sequence). With 5 bases removed from V and 0 bases from J, the gap between germline ends came to 11 bases. This CDR3 region has 15 residues. CDR3 loop: CATSQGGSSNQPQHF. In nucleotides, the CDR3 is TGTGCCACCAGCCAAGGAGGGAGTAGCAATCAGCCCCAGCATTTT.

The chain links TRBV7-9 to TRBJ2-5; TRBD1 agrees at 9 bases. With V trimmed by 4 bases and J by 5 bases, 5 bases remained unmatched. Germline CDR1 is SEHNR and CDR2 is FQNEAQ (reference sequence). The CDR3 runs 14 residues. The CDR3 coding sequence is TGTGCCAGCAGCTCCGGGACAGGGCTGGAGACCCAGTACTTC. Its translation: CASSSGTGLETQYF.

This clone came up once. As DNA, the CDR3 is TGTGCCAGCAGCCCCCTCGGACAGGTAAATCAGCCCCAGCATTTT. Translating it yields CASSPLGQVNQPQHF. This chain uses TRBV28 with TRBJ1-5; 7 positions agree with TRBD1. With V trimmed by 6 bases and J by 4 bases, 9 bases remained unmatched. CDR1 is MDHEN and CDR2 is SYDVKM in the germline V gene. This CDR3 region has 15 residues.

The J gene is TRBJ1-1, the V gene TRBV27; D is possibly TRBD1 (5 bases). This CDR3 has 15 amino acids. Trimming removed 8 bases from V and 0 bases from J, with 16 bases in between. Germline CDR1 is MNHEY and CDR2 is SMNVEV (reference sequence). The CDR3 bases are TGTGCCAGCCGGAAACTACGGGACTTGAACACTGAAGCTTTCTTT. Translating it yields CASRKLRDLNTEAFF.

The chain couples TRBV18 to TRBJ1-4, with unresolved D. Germline V gene sequence: CDR1 KGHSH, CDR2 LQKENI. There are 13 residues in the CDR3. The V end lost 1 base, the J end lost 5 bases, and 5 bases lay between the germline ends. The CDR3 nucleotides are TGTGCCAGCTCACCACGGCAAAATGAAAAACTGTTTTTT. Translated: CASSPRQNEKLFF. Full variable domain (missing parts from reference TRBV18 and TRBJ1-4): NAGVMQNPRHLVRRRGQEARLRCSPMKGHSHVYWYRQLPEEGLKFMVYLQKENIIDESGMPKERFSAEFPKEGPSILRIQQVVRGDSAAYFCASSPRQNEKLFFGSGTQLSVL.

This clone is a singleton in its sample. The V and J genes are TRBV15 and TRBJ2-5; D uncertain. The CDR3 loop spans 14 amino acids. Trimming removed 0 bases at V and 4 bases at J, with 9 bases between. The germline gives CDR1 LNHNV, CDR2 YYDKDF (reference sequence). In DNA form, the CDR3 reads TGTGCCACCAGCAGAGATAACTCGCCAGAGACCCAGTACTTC. Translation: CATSRDNSPETQYF. The entire variable domain, with the rest obtained from reference TRBV15 and TRBJ2-5, is as follows: DAMVIQNPRYQVTQFGKPVTLSCSQTLNHNVMYWYQQKSSQAPKLLFHYYDKDFNNEADTPDNFQSRRPNTSFCFLDIRSPGLGDTAMYLCATSRDNSPETQYFGPGTRLLVL.

For the CDR3, the DNA is TGTGCCAGCTCACCGGGACTAGCGGGAGGGCCCGGGGATGAGCAGTTCTTC. Translating it yields CASSPGLAGGPGDEQFF. J is TRBJ2-1 and V is TRBV18; 16 nucleotides agree with TRBD2. Germline values: CDR1 KGHSH, CDR2 LQKENI. The CDR3 loop spans 17 amino acids. The J segment lost 8 bases and the V segment lost 3 bases, leaving 7 bases of the junction unmatched. The variable domain in full, with the rest retrieved from reference TRBV18 and TRBJ2-1, is NAGVMQNPRHLVRRRGQEARLRCSPMKGHSHVYWYRQLPEEGLKFMVYLQKENIIDESGMPKERFSAEFPKEGPSILRIQQVVRGDSAAYFCASSPGLAGGPGDEQFFGPGTRLTVL.

V and J are TRBV20-1 and TRBJ2-1; a possible D gene is TRBD1 (6 bases). This CDR3 comprises 11 residues. Germline CDR1 DFQATT, CDR2 SNEGSKA (reference sequence). V lost 3 bases and J lost 9, with 9 bases in between. In DNA, the CDR3 is TGCAGTGCTAGTACAGGGACTGAGCAGTTCTTC. It translates to CSASTGTEQFF.

V usage is TRBV27 and J usage is TRBJ1-2; D is unclear. V gave up 10 bases and J gave up 7 bases, with 22 bases separating them. The CDR3 is 14 amino acids. Germline-derived CDR1 and CDR2 are MNHEY and SMNVEV (reference sequence). The CDR3 region is CATKYLGRAGGYTF. CDR3 nucleotides: TGTGCCACCAAGTACCTCGGGAGGGCGGGTGGCTACACCTTC.

V usage is TRBV11-2 and J usage is TRBJ1-2; 10 positions agree with TRBD1. Trimming cost V 5 bases and J 4 bases; bases outside gene matches: 13. CDR1 is SGHAT, CDR2 FQNNGV, per germline. This CDR3 region has 17 residues. In nucleotides, the CDR3 is TGTGCCAGCAGCCCCCGGAGACAGGGGGCAAGGGTCTATGGCTACACCTTC. Translation: CASSPRRQGARVYGYTF.